This section outlines one T cell receptor beta chain sequence together with its context. The CDR3 totals 15 residues. V was clipped by 3 bases and J by 6 bases, with 20 bases between them. CDR1 DFQATT and CDR2 SNEGSKA come from the germline V gene (reference sequence). The sample comes from a study of blood T cells in healthy people across ages. Primers used in a second PCR of about 7 to 12 cycles were a sample-barcoded 5' primer and a J-beta primer mix. TCRdb reprocessed the 5' RACE reads with MiXCR, giving one entry per CDR3 protein. This sample has some 1.4 million distinct CDR3 sequences, with 42% found just once.

The rearrangement links TRBV20-1 to TRBJ1-1, with a weak D call TRBD1 (6 bases). Sequenced: blood. This receptor was identified in a woman aged 18-35 years in good health. The CDR3 DNA follows: TGCAGTGCTAGTTCCCAAGGGACACCTCATGCTGAAGCTTTCTTT. Encoded protein: CSASSQGTPHAEAFF.